This T cell receptor (beta chain) was sequenced in a study of a mutant IDH1 vaccine in newly diagnosed glioma. Across the whole study: Treated patients showed a male proportion of roughly 60%, a female proportion of around 38%, and a mean age of about 41 years. Before enrollment, the patients had been treated with radiotherapy alone, temozolomide alone, or both together. Most of them had received both.

For this clone: Its cognate antigen is unknown.

The study, taken as a whole, reports: Researchers report vaccine-induced immune responses in approximately 93% of patients.

Germline-derived CDR1 and CDR2 are MNHEY and SVGAGI. Trimming took off 7 bases at V and 4 bases at J, with 10 bases between the two ends. The CDR3 extends over 12 amino acids. The time point here: baseline, week 1 (first vaccination visit). Treatment meaning: pre-vaccination baseline after standard-of-care therapy. Those who donated had recent WHO grade 3 or 4 IDH1-mutant, ATRX-lost astrocytomas. The protocol was immunoSEQ multiplex PCR, while the TCRdb copy is restricted to in-frame clones and leaves out a portion. The table lists 92,000 or so clones, around 79% of them singletons. The sample consisted of PBMCs, taken from a glioma patient treated with radiotherapy, temozolomide or both. The clonotype was recovered from a man in his forties with glioma. Some clones in this sample may be carry-over from other donors' samples. The chain combines TRBV6-5 with TRBJ1-1; D is unclear. The CDR3 DNA sequence: TGTGCCAGCACTGGGGTGGGCACTGAAGCTTTCTTT. Translating gives CASTGVGTEAFF.